Shown below are 9 T cell receptor beta chains from a single sample sequenced in a study of T cells in Graves' hyperthyroidism and ophthalmopathy (dated by TCRdb to about 2019). The method was multiplex PCR. Sequencing took place on an Illumina HiSeq 2000. The TCR beta CDR3 regions were amplified from RNA transcripts. The TCR CDR3 was subjected to a first round of RT-PCR using the HTBI primer set and the Qiagen OneStep RT-PCR kit. TCRdb's own reprocessing of the public reads used fastp at Q25 and MiXCR and kept productive beta chains. Each entry merges the rows of one CDR3 protein and shows their most common DNA and genes. The sample yields hundreds of thousands of distinct CDR3 sequences; 15% to 18% were counted once. Of the sample, around 7.7% is held by the ten largest clones. Sequencing was done on a sample of blood. Receptor source: a woman aged 18-35 years with Graves' hyperthyroidism.

This clonotype was picked up a small number of times. The chain joins TRBV4-1 to TRBJ2-3; no clear D. V lost 1 base and J 6 bases, leaving 14 bases between the germline ends. The CDR3 extends over 15 amino acids. The germline gives CDR1 MGHRA, CDR2 YSYEKL. The CDR3 bases are TGCGCCAGCAGCCAAGGAGAAATCTCCTGGGATACGCAGTATTTT. This sequence encodes CASSQGEISWDTQYF.

This clonotype was detected only a few times. The V gene is TRBV15, the J gene TRBJ2-3, with 8 bases fitting TRBD2. Germline CDR1 reads LNHNV; CDR2 reads YYDKDF (reference sequence). The CDR3 length is 16 residues. The ends lost 1 base at V and 1 base at J; junction bases unmatched: 4. The CDR3 DNA is TGTGCCACCAGCAGAGGCGCGGGGGGAGGCACAGATACGCAGTATTTT. Translated, it gives CATSRGAGGGTDTQYF. Full variable domain (missing parts from reference TRBV15 and TRBJ2-3): DAMVIQNPRYQVTQFGKPVTLSCSQTLNHNVMYWYQQKSSQAPKLLFHYYDKDFNNEADTPDNFQSRRPNTSFCFLDIRSPGLGDTAMYLCATSRGAGGGTDTQYFGPGTRLTVL.

This clonotype showed up many times. This rearrangement joins TRBV11-2 to TRBJ2-7, with 9 bases that match TRBD1. This CDR3 has 14 amino acids. J gave up 5 bases and V 5 bases, and 7 bases lay outside the gene matches. CDR1 is SGHAT and CDR2 is FQNNGV in the germline V gene. The CDR3 DNA reads as TGTGCCAGCAGCGTCCGGGACAGGGCGCACGAGCAGTACTTC. This sequence encodes CASSVRDRAHEQYF. The whole variable domain, filled in from reference TRBV11-2 and TRBJ2-7, reads EAGVAQSPRYKIIEKRQSVAFWCNPISGHATLYWYQQILGQGPKLLIQFQNNGVVDDSQLPKDRFSAERLKGVDSTLKIQPAKLEDSAVYLCASSVRDRAHEQYFGPGTRLTVT.

This clonotype was seen repeatedly, ten times or more. This chain joins TRBV11-3 and TRBJ2-1; D is perhaps TRBD1 (5 bases). The germline gives CDR1 SGHNT, CDR2 YENEEA. V was cut by 5 bases and J by 0 bases, with 17 bases left in between. This CDR3 contains 17 residues. CDR3 in DNA: TGTGCCAGCAGCCAGCATCACAGGAGAAGCTCCTACAATGAGCAGTTCTTC. It is translated as CASSQHHRRSSYNEQFF.

This clonotype was detected ten times or more. This chain joins TRBV6-1 and TRBJ2-2; D is unclear. Trimming stripped 6 bases from V and 4 bases from J, with 15 bases between. Germline-derived CDR1 and CDR2 are MNHNS and SASEGT. CDR3 length equals 15 residues. This CDR3 reads CASSPIFQLTGELFF. The CDR3 DNA is TGTGCCAGCAGCCCGATATTCCAGCTCACCGGGGAGCTGTTTTTT.

This clonotype was seen at least ten times. V usage is TRBV27 and J usage is TRBJ1-3; D is ambiguous. Germline CDR1 reads MNHEY; CDR2 reads SMNVEV (reference sequence). With 2 bases removed from V and 0 bases from J, the gap between germline ends came to 8 bases. CDR3 length equals 15 residues. The CDR3 bases are TGTGCCAGCAGTTTAAGCTGGAGCTCTGGAAACACCATATATTTT. Amino acid sequence: CASSLSWSSGNTIYF.

The count of this clonotype is one. This could be a read error, since a much larger clone is one nucleotide away. This chain's CDR3 is CASLGQGGSTGTQYF. CDR3 sequence (DNA): TGTGCCAGTTTAGGACAGGGAGGTAGCACAGGTACGCAGTATTTT. The V gene is TRBV6-1, the J gene TRBJ2-3; 8 bases align to TRBD1. Germline CDR1 reads MNHNS; CDR2 reads SASEGT. The CDR3 is 15 amino acids.

This clonotype showed up many times. The chain joins TRBV5-1 to TRBJ2-1, with D possibly matching TRBD1 (6 bases). CDR3 length: 14 residues. Germline V gene lookup returns CDR1 SGHRS and CDR2 YFSETQ. V dropped 4 bases and J dropped 9 bases, with 17 bases sitting between them. CDR3 nucleotide sequence: TGCGCCAGCAGCCGGGACACCCAGGCCGGTGAGCAGTTCTTC. Amino acid sequence: CASSRDTQAGEQFF. The variable domain in full, with the rest retrieved from reference TRBV5-1 and TRBJ2-1, is KAGVTQTPRYLIKTRGQQVTLSCSPISGHRSVSWYQQTPGQGLQFLFEYFSETQRNKGNFPGRFSGRQFSNSRSEMNVSTLELGDSALYLCASSRDTQAGEQFFGPGTRLTVL.

The chain carries TRBV3-1 and TRBJ2-3, with TRBD1 matching 8 bases. CDR1 is LGHDT, CDR2 YNNKEL, per germline (reference sequence). The CDR3 runs 15 residues. V was pared by 6 bases and J by 1 base, with 6 bases of the junction left unmatched. The CDR3: CASRPGGKGTDTQYF. For the CDR3, the DNA is TGTGCCAGCAGACCAGGGGGCAAAGGCACAGATACGCAGTATTTT.